These T cell receptor beta chains were read from a single sample in a study of T-cell memory formation after mild COVID-19. One entry per CDR3 protein results from TCRdb running MiXCR on the 5' RACE reads. The sample lists over 350,000 distinct CDR3 sequences, roughly 15% seen once, with roughly a fifth in the top ten. The sample comprised PBMCs or a T cell subset sorted from them (not recorded which). All receptors derive from a man aged 18 to 30 who had mild COVID-19 (a few samples of this study predate the infection). Cell type and time point are not known. CDR3s include the opening cysteine and the closing phenylalanine or tryptophan. The order of the fields is J gene, V gene, clone size, D gene, CDR3 protein, CDR3 DNA. D genes are given only for firm matches. Some rows mark clone size as missing; the rest say once, few, many or name a class of expanded clone.

J gene: TRBJ2-2; V gene: TRBV5-4; clone size: -; D gene: TRBD1; CDR3 protein: CATRPGTGRVGAFF; CDR3 DNA: TGTGCCACTCGACCCGGGACAGGGCGGGTAGGGGCGTTTTTT
J gene: TRBJ2-7; V gene: TRBV20-1; clone size: many; D gene: -; CDR3 protein: CRERSDTDYEQYF; CDR3 DNA: TGCAGGGAGAGGAGTGACACGGACTACGAGCAGTACTTC
J gene: TRBJ2-5; V gene: TRBV7-8; clone size: few; D gene: TRBD1; CDR3 protein: CASSLWGQGRETQYF; CDR3 DNA: TGTGCCAGCAGCTTATGGGGACAGGGTCGCGAGACCCAGTACTTC
J gene: TRBJ2-3; V gene: TRBV19; clone size: few; D gene: -; CDR3 protein: CASSGPAGSSTDTQYF; CDR3 DNA: TGTGCCAGTAGCGGTCCGGCGGGGTCTAGCACAGATACGCAGTATTTT
J gene: TRBJ2-5; V gene: TRBV7-3; clone size: few; D gene: -; CDR3 protein: CASSSQGGNQETQYF; CDR3 DNA: TGTGCCAGCAGCTCACAGGGCGGGAACCAAGAGACCCAGTACTTC
J gene: TRBJ2-3; V gene: TRBV3-1; clone size: -; D gene: TRBD1; CDR3 protein: CASSRSGTGVSDTQYF; CDR3 DNA: TGTGCCAGCAGCCGATCCGGGACAGGGGTTTCAGATACGCAGTATTTT
J gene: TRBJ2-6; V gene: TRBV7-2; clone size: many; D gene: -; CDR3 protein: CASSLVGGNSGANVLTF; CDR3 DNA: TGTGCCAGCAGCTTAGTCGGGGGTAACTCTGGGGCCAACGTCCTGACTTTC
J gene: TRBJ1-4; V gene: TRBV12-3/TRBV12-4; clone size: many; D gene: -; CDR3 protein: CASSPVSTNEKLFF; CDR3 DNA: TGTGCCAGCAGCCCTGTATCTACTAATGAAAAACTGTTTTTT
J gene: TRBJ1-6; V gene: TRBV21-1; clone size: few; D gene: -; CDR3 protein: CASWKPAQGGSPLHF; CDR3 DNA: TGTGCCAGCTGGAAACCCGCGCAGGGTGGTTCACCCCTCCACTTT
J gene: TRBJ1-3; V gene: TRBV11-2; clone size: -; D gene: TRBD1; CDR3 protein: CASSLLQGAAGNTIYF; CDR3 DNA: TGTGCCAGCAGTTTACTTCAGGGGGCTGCTGGAAACACCATATATTTT
J gene: TRBJ1-1; V gene: TRBV29-1; clone size: -; D gene: -; CDR3 protein: CSVVGGANTEAFF; CDR3 DNA: TGCAGCGTTGTCGGCGGGGCGAACACTGAAGCTTTCTTT
J gene: TRBJ2-4; V gene: TRBV29-1; clone size: -; D gene: TRBD2; CDR3 protein: CSVVGLAGVGGNIQYF; CDR3 DNA: TGCAGCGTTGTCGGTCTAGCGGGGGTCGGTGGAAACATTCAGTACTTC
J gene: TRBJ2-2; V gene: TRBV4-2; clone size: few; D gene: -; CDR3 protein: CASSQELGSTGELFF; CDR3 DNA: TGTGCCAGCAGCCAAGAGCTGGGGAGTACCGGGGAGCTGTTTTTT
J gene: TRBJ2-5; V gene: TRBV10-3; clone size: -; D gene: TRBD1; CDR3 protein: CAVGQGTEETQYF; CDR3 DNA: TGTGCCGTGGGACAGGGTACCGAGGAGACCCAGTACTTC
J gene: TRBJ2-1; V gene: TRBV9; clone size: -; D gene: TRBD1; CDR3 protein: CASSARQGLSYNEQFF; CDR3 DNA: TGTGCCAGCAGCGCGAGACAGGGCCTCTCCTACAATGAGCAGTTCTTC
J gene: TRBJ2-2; V gene: TRBV7-9; clone size: -; D gene: -; CDR3 protein: CASTLGGGELFF; CDR3 DNA: TGTGCCAGCACCCTCGGAGGCGGGGAGCTGTTTTTT
J gene: TRBJ1-2; V gene: TRBV9; clone size: -; D gene: -; CDR3 protein: CASSVVWYREGNYGYTF; CDR3 DNA: TGTGCCAGCAGCGTAGTATGGTACAGGGAGGGTAACTATGGCTACACCTTC
J gene: TRBJ2-5; V gene: TRBV7-2; clone size: -; D gene: -; CDR3 protein: CASSFSGLGETQYF; CDR3 DNA: TGTGCCAGCAGCTTCTCCGGGCTGGGGGAGACCCAGTACTTC
J gene: TRBJ1-3; V gene: TRBV5-6; clone size: once; D gene: -; CDR3 protein: CASSSAGTWIAGNTIYF; CDR3 DNA: TGTGCCAGCAGCTCAGCCGGGACATGGATAGCTGGAAACACCATATATTTT
J gene: TRBJ1-5; V gene: TRBV6-2/TRBV6-3; clone size: few; D gene: TRBD1; CDR3 protein: CASTNGEGASNQPQHF; CDR3 DNA: TGTGCCAGCACAAACGGGGAGGGGGCAAGCAATCAGCCCCAGCATTTT
J gene: TRBJ2-3; V gene: TRBV20-1; clone size: -; D gene: TRBD2; CDR3 protein: CSARDSGGPTDTQYF; CDR3 DNA: TGCAGTGCTAGGGATAGCGGGGGCCCGACGGATACGCAGTATTTT
J gene: TRBJ1-2; V gene: TRBV5-1; clone size: -; D gene: TRBD1; CDR3 protein: CASSFSAGGVDGYTF; CDR3 DNA: TGCGCCAGCAGCTTCTCCGCAGGGGGCGTCGATGGCTACACCTTC
J gene: TRBJ1-3; V gene: TRBV6-6; clone size: few; D gene: -; CDR3 protein: CASSYGSSGNTIYF; CDR3 DNA: TGTGCCAGCAGTTACGGTAGCTCTGGAAACACCATATATTTT
J gene: TRBJ2-1; V gene: TRBV6-2/TRBV6-3; clone size: -; D gene: -; CDR3 protein: CASSYPEYEQFF; CDR3 DNA: TGTGCCAGCAGTTACCCAGAATATGAGCAGTTCTTC
J gene: TRBJ2-1; V gene: TRBV20-1; clone size: -; D gene: -; CDR3 protein: CSAARDPEQFF; CDR3 DNA: TGCAGTGCCGCCCGGGATCCTGAGCAGTTCTTC
J gene: TRBJ1-6; V gene: TRBV7-9; clone size: few; D gene: TRBD1; CDR3 protein: CASSLGSGTENSPLHF; CDR3 DNA: TGTGCCAGCAGCTTAGGATCCGGGACAGAAAATTCACCCCTCCACTTT
J gene: TRBJ2-3; V gene: TRBV12-3/TRBV12-4; clone size: -; D gene: -; CDR3 protein: CASRDYPDTQYF; CDR3 DNA: TGTGCCAGCCGGGATTACCCAGATACGCAGTATTTT
J gene: TRBJ1-1; V gene: TRBV6-5; clone size: -; D gene: -; CDR3 protein: CASSNRRDTEAFF; CDR3 DNA: TGTGCCAGCAGTAACCGACGGGACACTGAAGCTTTCTTT
J gene: TRBJ2-2; V gene: TRBV9; clone size: few; D gene: TRBD2; CDR3 protein: CASRATSGESGELFF; CDR3 DNA: TGTGCCAGCAGGGCGACTAGCGGGGAGTCCGGGGAGCTGTTTTTT
J gene: TRBJ1-1; V gene: TRBV6-5; clone size: few; D gene: TRBD1; CDR3 protein: CASTVRQGKTEAFF; CDR3 DNA: TGTGCCAGCACCGTTAGACAGGGGAAAACTGAAGCTTTCTTT
J gene: TRBJ2-7; V gene: TRBV30; clone size: -; D gene: TRBD1; CDR3 protein: CAWNPGQGTKYEQYF; CDR3 DNA: TGTGCCTGGAACCCCGGACAGGGGACAAAGTACGAGCAGTACTTC
J gene: TRBJ2-2; V gene: TRBV21-1; clone size: -; D gene: -; CDR3 protein: CATQRGRTNTGELFF; CDR3 DNA: TGTGCCACGCAAAGGGGGCGAACGAACACCGGGGAGCTGTTTTTT
J gene: TRBJ1-2; V gene: TRBV20-1; clone size: few; D gene: -; CDR3 protein: CSATMPANYGYTF; CDR3 DNA: TGCAGTGCTACCATGCCCGCTAACTATGGCTACACCTTC
J gene: TRBJ1-5; V gene: TRBV12-3/TRBV12-4; clone size: few; D gene: -; CDR3 protein: CASSGGDGQPQHF; CDR3 DNA: TGTGCCAGCAGTGGGGGTGACGGTCAGCCCCAGCATTTT
J gene: TRBJ1-6; V gene: TRBV2; clone size: few; D gene: -; CDR3 protein: CASSDQGNSPLHF; CDR3 DNA: TGTGCCAGCAGTGATCAGGGAAATTCACCCCTCCACTTT
J gene: TRBJ1-2; V gene: TRBV5-1; clone size: many; D gene: TRBD1; CDR3 protein: CASSSTGREGYTF; CDR3 DNA: TGCGCCAGCAGCTCGACAGGGCGAGAGGGCTACACCTTC
J gene: TRBJ1-1; V gene: TRBV29-1; clone size: few; D gene: -; CDR3 protein: CSVVWNTEAFF; CDR3 DNA: TGCAGCGTTGTATGGAACACTGAAGCTTTCTTT
J gene: TRBJ2-5; V gene: TRBV28; clone size: -; D gene: -; CDR3 protein: CASSFYRGETQYF; CDR3 DNA: TGTGCCAGCAGTTTCTATCGCGGGGAGACCCAGTACTTC
J gene: TRBJ2-5; V gene: TRBV7-6; clone size: -; D gene: TRBD2; CDR3 protein: CASRLTSGGAGETQYF; CDR3 DNA: TGTGCCAGCAGGCTAACTAGCGGGGGGGCCGGGGAGACCCAGTACTTC
J gene: TRBJ2-1; V gene: TRBV20-1; clone size: -; D gene: -; CDR3 protein: CSAAPDPYNEQFF; CDR3 DNA: TGCAGTGCTGCCCCGGATCCCTACAATGAGCAGTTCTTC
J gene: TRBJ2-7; V gene: TRBV6-1; clone size: few; D gene: TRBD2; CDR3 protein: CASIRGGASGGEQYF; CDR3 DNA: TGTGCCAGCATCCGAGGAGGGGCTAGCGGGGGCGAGCAGTACTTC
J gene: TRBJ2-7; V gene: TRBV10-3; clone size: -; D gene: -; CDR3 protein: CAITQDVSGEQYF; CDR3 DNA: TGTGCCATCACCCAGGACGTTTCGGGCGAGCAGTACTTC
J gene: TRBJ1-1; V gene: TRBV7-2; clone size: few; D gene: -; CDR3 protein: CASKLIQDPATEAFF; CDR3 DNA: TGTGCCAGCAAGCTTATACAGGACCCGGCGACTGAAGCTTTCTTT
J gene: TRBJ2-5; V gene: TRBV6-5; clone size: few; D gene: -; CDR3 protein: CASSYNDRQETQYF; CDR3 DNA: TGTGCCAGCAGTTATAACGACAGACAAGAGACCCAGTACTTC
J gene: TRBJ1-1; V gene: TRBV6-1; clone size: few; D gene: TRBD1; CDR3 protein: CASSEGPDRGKNTEAFF; CDR3 DNA: TGTGCCAGCAGTGAAGGGCCGGACAGGGGGAAGAACACTGAAGCTTTCTTT
J gene: TRBJ2-3; V gene: TRBV12-3/TRBV12-4; clone size: -; D gene: TRBD2; CDR3 protein: CASSSHPGLAQDTQYF; CDR3 DNA: TGTGCCAGCAGTTCCCACCCGGGACTAGCTCAAGATACGCAGTATTTT
J gene: TRBJ1-2; V gene: TRBV20-1; clone size: -; D gene: -; CDR3 protein: CSAREEGSYGYTF; CDR3 DNA: TGCAGTGCTAGAGAGGAGGGAAGCTATGGCTACACCTTC
J gene: TRBJ2-2; V gene: TRBV7-3; clone size: many; D gene: -; CDR3 protein: CASSQGATGELFF; CDR3 DNA: TGTGCCAGCAGCCAGGGAGCCACCGGGGAGCTGTTTTTT